This is a list of T cell receptor beta chains from one sample in a study of shared clonotypes between healthy human individuals. The assay was immunoSEQ multiplex PCR, and TCRdb's table has in-frame clones only and misses some. The top ten hold 1.4% to 1.5% of the sample, which has 950,000 to 1,300,000 clones, about three quarters seen once. Sequencing was carried out using memory CD4+ T cells sorted from blood. Receptors originate from a man between 18 and 35 years old in good health. Both conserved end residues are part of each CDR3. D genes are given only for firm matches. Size is stated for part of the rows, as once, few or many counts, or as a class when the clone is expanded.

clone size	D gene	V gene	CDR3 protein
few	TRBD1	TRBV6-5	CASGSRGLGEKLFF
NA	TRBD1	TRBV7-9	CASSPGTANTDTQYF
NA	TRBD1	TRBV5-6	CASSYGQGTNEKLFF
few	NA	TRBV29-1	CSVGRGREGKLFF
NA	TRBD1	TRBV6-1	CASRTGTDTQYF
many	NA	TRBV5-1	CASSLLPWAGNTIYF
NA	NA	TRBV19	CASSKAGDTPLHF
once	NA	TRBV11-2	CASSQNSGRNEKLFF
NA	NA	TRBV19	CASSVSAYEQYF
NA	NA	TRBV7-2	CASSLPFAGQETQYF
NA	NA	TRBV18	CASSPTGYSDEQYF